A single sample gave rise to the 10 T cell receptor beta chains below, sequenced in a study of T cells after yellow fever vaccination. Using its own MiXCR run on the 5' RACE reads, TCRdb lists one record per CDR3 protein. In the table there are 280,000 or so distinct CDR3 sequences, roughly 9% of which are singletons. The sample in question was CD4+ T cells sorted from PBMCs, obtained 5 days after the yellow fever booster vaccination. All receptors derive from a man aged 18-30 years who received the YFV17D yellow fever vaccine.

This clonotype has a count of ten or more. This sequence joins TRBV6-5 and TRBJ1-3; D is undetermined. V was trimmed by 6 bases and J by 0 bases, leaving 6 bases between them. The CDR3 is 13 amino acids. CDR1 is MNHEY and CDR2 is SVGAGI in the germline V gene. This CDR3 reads CASSTVSGNTIYF. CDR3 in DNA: TGTGCCAGCAGCACAGTCTCTGGAAACACCATATATTTT.

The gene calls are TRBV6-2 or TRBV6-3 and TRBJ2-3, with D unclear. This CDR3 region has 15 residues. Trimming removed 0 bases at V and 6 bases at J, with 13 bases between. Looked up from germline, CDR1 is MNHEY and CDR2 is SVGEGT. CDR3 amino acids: CASSYSTSSIDTQYF. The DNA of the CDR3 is TGTGCCAGCAGTTACTCGACTTCGTCTATTGATACGCAGTATTTT.

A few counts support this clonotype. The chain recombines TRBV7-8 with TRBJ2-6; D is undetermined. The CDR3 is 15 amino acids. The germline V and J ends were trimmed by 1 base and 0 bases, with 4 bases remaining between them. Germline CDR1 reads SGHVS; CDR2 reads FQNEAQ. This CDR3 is CASSLVFSGANVLTF. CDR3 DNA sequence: TGTGCCAGCAGCTTAGTGTTCTCTGGGGCCAACGTCCTGACTTTC. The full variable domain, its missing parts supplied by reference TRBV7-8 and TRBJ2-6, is GAGVSQSPRYKVAKRGQDVALRCDPISGHVSLFWYQQALGQGPEFLTYFQNEAQLDKSGLPSDRFFAERPEGSVSTLKIQRTQQEDSAVYLCASSLVFSGANVLTFGAGSRLTVL.

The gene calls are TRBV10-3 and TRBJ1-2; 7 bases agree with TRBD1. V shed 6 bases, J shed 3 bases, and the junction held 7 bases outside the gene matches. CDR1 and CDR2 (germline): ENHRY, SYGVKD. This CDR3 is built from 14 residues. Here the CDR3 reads CAISVGQADYGYTF. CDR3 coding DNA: TGTGCCATCAGCGTTGGACAGGCGGACTATGGCTACACCTTC.

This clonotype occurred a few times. The CDR3, as DNA: TGCAGTGCTAGGAACAGGGGGCGCACAGATACGCAGTATTTT. Its translation: CSARNRGRTDTQYF. The chain has TRBV20-1 and TRBJ2-3; TRBD1 agrees at 9 bases. V trimming: 3 bases; J trimming: 1 base; junction bases outside the gene matches: 2. CDR1 DFQATT and CDR2 SNEGSKA come from the germline V gene (reference sequence). The CDR3 is 14 amino acids.

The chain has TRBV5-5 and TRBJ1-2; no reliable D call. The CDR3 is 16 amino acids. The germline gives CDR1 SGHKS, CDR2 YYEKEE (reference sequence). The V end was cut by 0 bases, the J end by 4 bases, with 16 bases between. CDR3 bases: TGTGCCAGCAGCTTGGAAGGGTCGGCTGGAAGCTATGGCTACACCTTC. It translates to CASSLEGSAGSYGYTF. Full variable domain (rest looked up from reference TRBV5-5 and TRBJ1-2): DAGVTQSPTHLIKTRGQQVTLRCSPISGHKSVSWYQQVLGQGPQFIFQYYEKEERGRGNFPDRFSARQFPNYSSELNVNALLLGDSALYLCASSLEGSAGSYGYTFGSGTRLTVV.

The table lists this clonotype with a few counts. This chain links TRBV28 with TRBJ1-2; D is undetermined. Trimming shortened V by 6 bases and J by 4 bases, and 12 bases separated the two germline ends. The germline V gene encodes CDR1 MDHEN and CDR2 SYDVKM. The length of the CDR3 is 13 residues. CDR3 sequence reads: CASRDTRTYGYTF. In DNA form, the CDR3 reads TGTGCCAGCAGAGATACACGGACCTATGGCTACACCTTC.

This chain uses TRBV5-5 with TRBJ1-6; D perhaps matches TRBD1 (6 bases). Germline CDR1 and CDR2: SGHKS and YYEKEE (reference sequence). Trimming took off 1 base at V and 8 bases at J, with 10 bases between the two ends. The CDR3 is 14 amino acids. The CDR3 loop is CASSLSAGDSPLHF. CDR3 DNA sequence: TGTGCCAGCAGCTTGTCGGCAGGGGATTCACCCCTCCACTTT.

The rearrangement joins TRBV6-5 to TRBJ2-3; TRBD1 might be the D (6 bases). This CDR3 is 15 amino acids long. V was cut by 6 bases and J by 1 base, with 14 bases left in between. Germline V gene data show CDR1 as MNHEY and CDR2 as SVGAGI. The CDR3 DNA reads TGTGCCAGCAGACTGCAGGGGCGAGGCACAGATACGCAGTATTTT. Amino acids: CASRLQGRGTDTQYF.

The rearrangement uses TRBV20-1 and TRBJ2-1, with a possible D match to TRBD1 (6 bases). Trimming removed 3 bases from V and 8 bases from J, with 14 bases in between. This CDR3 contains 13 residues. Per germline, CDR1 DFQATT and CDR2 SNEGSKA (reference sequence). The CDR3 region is CSARSQGPHEQFF. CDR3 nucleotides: TGCAGTGCTAGGTCTCAGGGGCCCCATGAGCAGTTCTTC.